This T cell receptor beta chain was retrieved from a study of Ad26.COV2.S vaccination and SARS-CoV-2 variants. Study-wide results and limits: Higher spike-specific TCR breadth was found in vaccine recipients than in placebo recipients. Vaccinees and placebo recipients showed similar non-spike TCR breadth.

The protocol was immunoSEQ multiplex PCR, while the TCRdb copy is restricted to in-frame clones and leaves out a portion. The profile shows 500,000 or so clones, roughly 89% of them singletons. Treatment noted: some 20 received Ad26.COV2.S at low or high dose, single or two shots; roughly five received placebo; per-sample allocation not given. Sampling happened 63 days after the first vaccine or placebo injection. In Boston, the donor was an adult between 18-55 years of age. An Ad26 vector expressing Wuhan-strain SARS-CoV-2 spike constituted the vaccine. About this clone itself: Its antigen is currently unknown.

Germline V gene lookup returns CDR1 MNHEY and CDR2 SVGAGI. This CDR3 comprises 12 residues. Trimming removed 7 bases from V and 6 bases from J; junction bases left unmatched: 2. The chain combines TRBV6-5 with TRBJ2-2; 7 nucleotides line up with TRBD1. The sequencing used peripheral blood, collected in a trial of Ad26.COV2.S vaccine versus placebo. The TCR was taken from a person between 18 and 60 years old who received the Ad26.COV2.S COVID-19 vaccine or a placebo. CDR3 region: CASNQGAGELFF. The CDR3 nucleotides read TGTGCCAGCAACCAGGGGGCCGGGGAGCTGTTTTTT.